The 32 T cell receptor beta chains reported below all come from one sample, sequenced in a study of beta chain features in type 1 diabetes. Reverse transcription of all isolated RNA meant that expressed TCRB transcripts were sequenced. Profiling relied on immunoSEQ multiplex PCR, and the TCRdb table lists in-frame clones only, not all of them. The sample yields 450,000 to 600,000 clones, 25% to 35% seen once. The sample taken for sequencing was naive CD4+ T cells from blood. The receptors were sampled from a man younger than 35 in good health.

The CDR3 DNA follows: TGTGCCAGCTCACCGGACGGAACCTACGAGCAGTACTTC. This translates into CASSPDGTYEQYF. The chain has TRBV18 and TRBJ2-7, with D uncertain. CDR1 and CDR2 from the germline V gene are KGHSH and LQKENI. V dropped 3 bases and J dropped 2 bases, with 8 bases sitting between them. The CDR3 is 13 residues long.

This clone was counted a few times. The sample holds other DNA sequences that translate to the same CDR3. This chain uses TRBV2 with TRBJ2-1; TRBD1 agrees at 8 bases. The V gene's germline CDR1 is SNHLY and CDR2 FYNNEI. CDR3 length: 13 residues. V lost 6 bases, J lost 7 bases, and 5 bases stayed unmatched. The CDR3 is CASSVDRVNEQFF. In nucleotides, the CDR3 is TGTGCCAGCAGCGTGGACAGGGTGAATGAGCAGTTCTTC.

The chain couples TRBV4-1 to TRBJ2-2; D might be TRBD1 (6 bases). The CDR3 is 15 amino acids. Germline CDR1 MGHRA, CDR2 YSYEKL. Trimming took 1 base from V and 4 from J, leaving 10 bases between them. The CDR3 sequence: CASSQVLGGTGELFF. In nucleotides, the CDR3 is TGCGCCAGCAGCCAAGTTCTAGGGGGCACCGGGGAGCTGTTTTTT.

This clone has a handful of counts. This sequence joins TRBV30 and TRBJ1-1, with 7 nucleotides matching TRBD1. Germline V CDR1 and CDR2: GTSNPN, SVGIG (reference sequence). This CDR3 has 13 residues. The V gene end was trimmed by 3 bases and the J gene end by 3 bases; junction bases not matched to a gene: 4. The CDR3 region is CAWRETGYTEAFF. The CDR3 DNA reads TGTGCCTGGAGAGAGACAGGGTACACTGAAGCTTTCTTT.

Points on this clone: Other DNA sequences in the same sample also yield this CDR3. The V gene is TRBV29-1, the J gene TRBJ2-5, with 9 positions matching TRBD1. CDR1 SQVTM and CDR2 ANQGSEA come from the germline V gene. Losses at the gene ends were 7 bases for V and 5 bases for J; bases not matched to a gene: 8. The CDR3 runs to 13 residues. Here the CDR3 reads CSGDRGMGETQYF. As DNA, the CDR3 is TGCAGCGGAGACAGGGGGATGGGGGAGACCCAGTACTTC.

This clone came up a few times. The chain joins TRBV7-2 to TRBJ2-2; D may be TRBD2 (6 bases). Deletions cut 5 bases from V and 8 bases from J, with 15 bases between. This CDR3 is 14 amino acids long. Germline V lookup: CDR1 SGHTA, CDR2 FQGNSA. The CDR3 sequence is CASSHGDFRGELFF. The CDR3 nucleotides read TGTGCCAGCAGCCACGGGGACTTCCGAGGGGAGCTGTTTTTT.

The chain couples TRBV25-1 to TRBJ2-1; no clear D gene. The CDR3 length is 13 residues. Germline values: CDR1 MGHDK, CDR2 SYGVNS. V was pared by 4 bases and J by 3 bases, with 7 bases between. CDR3 loop: CASSVRSYNEQFF. DNA for the CDR3: TGTGCCAGCAGTGTTCGGAGCTACAATGAGCAGTTCTTC.

The chain is built from TRBV5-1 and TRBJ2-7, with D perhaps TRBD1 or TRBD2 (5 bases each). The V and J ends lost 2 bases and 0 bases respectively, with 12 bases between them. This CDR3 contains 15 residues. The germline CDR1 and CDR2 sequences are SGHRS and YFSETQ. The CDR3 spells CASSLLAGSSYEQYF. DNA of the CDR3: TGCGCCAGCAGCTTATTGGCAGGGAGCTCCTACGAGCAGTACTTC.

V is TRBV18 and J is TRBJ2-5; D is unclear. Germline V gene data show CDR1 as KGHSH and CDR2 as LQKENI. The CDR3 runs to 13 residues. V lost 2 bases to trimming and J lost 5 bases, with 9 bases between them. The CDR3 DNA reads TGTGCCAGCTCACCAGGCATGGGTGAGACCCAGTACTTC. This translates into CASSPGMGETQYF.

The V call is TRBV7-9, the J call TRBJ2-5; no firm D call. V was cut by 4 bases and J by 2 bases, with 11 bases left in between. This CDR3 region has 14 residues. Germline V gene data show CDR1 as SEHNR and CDR2 as FQNEAQ (reference sequence). The CDR3 protein is CASSSTPNQETQYF. The CDR3 DNA is TGTGCCAGCAGCTCGACCCCGAATCAAGAGACCCAGTACTTC.

J is TRBJ2-7 and V is TRBV29-1; D gene uncertain. This CDR3 comprises 12 residues. Trimming stripped 3 bases from V and 6 bases from J, with 12 bases between. CDR1 SQVTM and CDR2 ANQGSEA come from the germline V gene. The CDR3 DNA follows: TGCAGCGTTGAGGGCCTATACGCCGAGCAGTACTTC. Residues: CSVEGLYAEQYF.

This clone was picked up a small number of times. This chain joins TRBV20-1 and TRBJ2-1; perhaps TRBD1 as D (5 bases). The CDR3 spans 11 residues. V lost 4 bases to trimming and J lost 8 bases, with 9 bases between them. Per germline, CDR1 DFQATT and CDR2 SNEGSKA (reference sequence). CDR3: CSATRGHEQFF. For the CDR3, the DNA is TGCAGTGCTACTAGGGGCCATGAGCAGTTCTTC.

The count of this clone is one. The chain joins TRBV2 to TRBJ2-7; 7 nucleotides match TRBD1. The V segment lost 4 bases and the J segment 1 base; nucleotides outside the gene matches: 7. Looked up from germline, CDR1 is SNHLY and CDR2 is FYNNEI. The length of the CDR3 is 15 residues. CDR3 nucleotides: TGTGCCAGCAGTGGGACAGGCTGGGGGTCCTACGAGCAGTACTTC. Encoded protein: CASSGTGWGSYEQYF. The variable domain in full, with the rest retrieved from reference TRBV2 and TRBJ2-7, is EPEVTQTPSHQVTQMGQEVILRCVPISNHLYFYWYRQILGQKVEFLVSFYNNEISEKSEIFDDQFSVERPDGSNFTLKIRSTKLEDSAMYFCASSGTGWGSYEQYFGPGTRLTVT.

The chain carries TRBV9 and TRBJ1-5, with D possibly being TRBD1 (5 bases). The CDR3 totals 14 residues. Germline values: CDR1 SGDLS, CDR2 YYNGEE. V gave up 4 bases and J gave up 6 bases, with 14 bases separating them. CDR3 protein: CASSSRDLGQPQHF. In DNA form, the CDR3 reads TGTGCCAGCAGCTCCAGGGACCTGGGTCAGCCCCAGCATTTT.

This clone was picked up a small number of times. The CDR3 is CSATDFTEAFF. In nucleotides, the CDR3 is TGCAGTGCCACGGACTTCACTGAAGCTTTCTTT. The chain employs TRBV20-1 and TRBJ1-1; D gene ambiguous. CDR3 size: 11 residues. V lost 6 bases to trimming and J lost 4 bases, with 9 bases between them. Germline-derived CDR1 and CDR2 are DFQATT and SNEGSKA (reference sequence).

This clone was seen a few times. The genes are TRBV4-1 and TRBJ2-3; D possibly matches TRBD1 or TRBD2 (5 bases each). V lost 1 base to trimming and J lost 8 bases, with 25 bases between them. Per germline, CDR1 MGHRA and CDR2 YSYEKL. The CDR3 extends over 18 amino acids. For the CDR3, the DNA is TGCGCCAGCAGCCAAGTGGGGCCGGTCCAGCGGCTCAGTGCTACGCAGTATTTT. The encoded protein is CASSQVGPVQRLSATQYF.

The chain carries TRBV9 and TRBJ2-3; 7 nucleotides agree with TRBD2. From germline, CDR1 is SGDLS and CDR2 YYNGEE. With 4 bases clipped from V and 4 bases from J, the junction kept 15 bases outside the gene matches. The CDR3 is made up of 17 amino acids. Here the CDR3 DNA reads TGTGCCAGCAGCCTCCCCGGGGGGAGCTCCCTGGCAGATACGCAGTATTTT. Translating it yields CASSLPGGSSLADTQYF.

This clone was seen a handful of times. Within the sample, other DNA sequences also encode this same CDR3. The chain links TRBV7-2 to TRBJ1-2; maybe TRBD1 (5 bases). Germline CDR1 and CDR2: SGHTA and FQGNSA. The CDR3 totals 14 residues. The V end was cut by 5 bases, the J end by 4 bases, with 14 bases between. CDR3 sequence: CASSPGGGGYGYTF. The CDR3 nucleotides are TGTGCCAGCAGCCCCGGCGGGGGAGGCTATGGCTACACCTTC.

This clone was seen a handful of times. The DNA of the CDR3 is TGCAGCGTCTCTCACTACGAGCAGTACTTC. This translates into CSVSHYEQYF. The chain joins TRBV29-1 to TRBJ2-7, with no clear D. Trimming removed 6 bases at V and 3 bases at J, with 6 bases between. Germline loops: CDR1 SQVTM, CDR2 ANQGSEA. This CDR3 is 10 amino acids long.

The J gene is TRBJ2-7, the V gene TRBV4-1; the match to TRBD2 covers 7 bases. Looked up from germline, CDR1 is MGHRA and CDR2 is YSYEKL. With V trimmed by 4 bases and J by 0 bases, 12 bases remained unmatched. The CDR3 has 17 residues. As DNA, the CDR3 is TGCGCCAGCAGCCTGGGGGGAGTAGCGGGCCCCTCCTACGAGCAGTACTTC. It specifies CASSLGGVAGPSYEQYF.

The V call is TRBV6-5, the J call TRBJ2-4; 8 positions match TRBD1. V trimming: 2 bases; J trimming: 8 bases; junction bases outside the gene matches: 2. Germline V gene lookup returns CDR1 MNHEY and CDR2 SVGAGI. This CDR3 contains 13 residues. CDR3 in amino acids: CASSYVTGDIQYF. CDR3 sequence (DNA): TGTGCCAGCAGTTACGTGACAGGGGACATTCAGTACTTC.

V usage is TRBV29-1 and J usage is TRBJ2-3; D may be TRBD1 (7 bases). The V gene lost 2 bases and the J gene lost 2 bases, with 11 bases spanning the gap. CDR3 length: 14 residues. The V gene's germline CDR1 is SQVTM and CDR2 ANQGSEA. The CDR3 DNA is TGCAGCGTTGAACAGGGGGGAAACACAGATACGCAGTATTTT. Translated, it gives CSVEQGGNTDTQYF.

This clone was seen more than once but under ten times. CDR3 protein: CSVGSGQGISYGYTF. In DNA, the CDR3 is TGCAGCGTTGGATCGGGACAGGGGATTTCCTATGGCTACACCTTC. This chain joins TRBV29-1 and TRBJ1-2; 10 positions match TRBD1. V gave up 4 bases and J gave up 4 bases; unmatched junction bases: 9. The CDR3 spans 15 residues. Germline lookup yields CDR1 SQVTM and CDR2 ANQGSEA.

This clone was seen once. The chain uses TRBV6-5 and TRBJ1-1, with TRBD1 matching 8 bases. This CDR3 is 15 amino acids long. Unmatched junction bases numbered 6, after V lost 5 bases and J lost 1 base. Per the germline V gene, CDR1 is MNHEY and CDR2 is SVGAGI. CDR3 amino acids: CASSRPGQANTEAFF. The CDR3 nucleotides are TGTGCCAGCAGTAGACCGGGACAGGCGAACACTGAAGCTTTCTTT.

This clone was seen a handful of times. The rearrangement joins TRBV30 to TRBJ2-7; no reliable D call. The germline V and J ends were trimmed by 3 bases and 2 bases, with 11 bases remaining between them. Per germline, CDR1 GTSNPN and CDR2 SVGIG (reference sequence). The CDR3 consists of 13 residues. Here the CDR3 reads CAWSRVATYEQYF. CDR3 DNA sequence: TGTGCCTGGAGCCGGGTAGCAACCTACGAGCAGTACTTC. The entire variable domain, with the rest obtained from reference TRBV30 and TRBJ2-7, is as follows: SQTIHQWPATLVQPVGSPLSLECTVEGTSNPNLYWYRQAAGRGLQLLFYSVGIGQISSEVPQNLSASRPQDRQFILSSKKLLLSDSGFYLCAWSRVATYEQYFGPGTRLTVT.

The chain has TRBV7-9 and TRBJ1-1, with D perhaps TRBD1 (5 bases). CDR3 length: 17 amino acids. The germline V gene has CDR1 SEHNR and CDR2 FQNEAQ (reference sequence). Between the trimmed V and J ends, which lost 3 bases and 4 bases, there was a span of 21 bases. The CDR3 loop reads CASSFGFGGAGFTEAFF. CDR3 coding DNA: TGTGCCAGCAGCTTCGGGTTCGGGGGTGCGGGCTTCACTGAAGCTTTCTTT. Together with reference TRBV7-9 and TRBJ1-1, the CDR3 gives the full variable domain: DTGVSQNPRHKITKRGQNVTFRCDPISEHNRLYWYRQTLGQGPEFLTYFQNEAQLEKSRLLSDRFSAERPKGSFSTLEIQRTEQGDSAMYLCASSFGFGGAGFTEAFFGQGTRLTVV.

Only a few counts were recorded for this clone. The gene calls are TRBV10-3 and TRBJ2-7, with a tentative D call TRBD2 (6 bases). The V end was cut by 0 bases, the J end by 3 bases, with 9 bases between. The germline V gene encodes CDR1 ENHRY and CDR2 SYGVKD. This CDR3 spans 14 amino acids. The CDR3 sequence is CAISESGGFYEQYF. The CDR3 DNA reads TGTGCCATCAGTGAGTCGGGGGGATTCTACGAGCAGTACTTC.

J is TRBJ2-4 and V is TRBV7-9; maybe TRBD1 (6 bases). CDR3 length equals 17 residues. Germline CDR1 reads SEHNR; CDR2 reads FQNEAQ (reference sequence). V shed 5 bases and J shed 1 base, with 18 bases lying between them. CDR3 sequence reads: CASSPSGGHDAKNIQYF. The DNA of the CDR3 is TGTGCCAGCAGCCCTTCTGGGGGACACGATGCCAAAAACATTCAGTACTTC.

The chain is built from TRBV18 and TRBJ2-1; 7 nucleotides align to TRBD2. With 6 bases clipped from V and 3 bases from J, the junction kept 8 bases outside the gene matches. The CDR3 is 15 amino acids. Germline-derived CDR1 and CDR2 are KGHSH and LQKENI. The CDR3 nucleotides read TGTGCCAGCTCCACGGGGGGTGTTCTCTACAATGAGCAGTTCTTC. Protein sequence: CASSTGGVLYNEQFF.

This clone was found a few times. This sequence joins TRBV29-1 and TRBJ1-5; the D is unclear. CDR1 and CDR2 from the germline V gene are SQVTM and ANQGSEA. The CDR3 consists of 13 residues. The V end was cut by 2 bases, the J end by 5 bases, with 10 bases between. The CDR3 sequence: CSVEPGDDQPQHF. CDR3 coding DNA: TGCAGCGTTGAACCGGGAGACGATCAGCCCCAGCATTTT.

This chain uses TRBV29-1 with TRBJ1-2; 7 bases agree with TRBD1. The CDR3 runs to 14 residues. V dropped 6 bases and J dropped 0; count of bases not matched to a gene: 7. CDR1 and CDR2 from the germline V gene are SQVTM and ANQGSEA. The chain's CDR3 is CSVADRPPNYGYTF. The CDR3 bases are TGCAGCGTGGCGGACAGGCCGCCTAACTATGGCTACACCTTC.

This clone has a handful of counts. This chain uses TRBV29-1 with TRBJ2-2; 10 bases are shared with TRBD1. The V gene's germline CDR1 is SQVTM and CDR2 ANQGSEA. CDR3 size: 15 residues. V was pared by 6 bases and J by 2 bases, with 6 bases of the junction left unmatched. This CDR3 is CSVGRTGGNTGELFF. The CDR3 coding sequence is TGCAGCGTCGGTCGGACAGGGGGAAACACCGGGGAGCTGTTTTTT.